This TCR beta chain was observed in a study of cytomegalovirus exposure and HLA in healthy donors. The PCR employed 60 Vbeta primers together with 13 Jbeta primers. Some clones are missing from TCRdb's copy, which holds only in-frame ones; the method was immunoSEQ multiplex PCR. The table lists about 83,000 clones, 65% to 80% of them singletons. The CDR3 contains 16 residues. V dropped 0 bases and J dropped 4 bases, with 10 bases sitting between them. CDR1 LNHNV and CDR2 YYDKDF come from the germline V gene (reference sequence). The donors gave bone marrow, and they were healthy. Concerning this clone: The antigen is not known.

Notes on the study in general: Most subjects had HLA-A and HLA-B alleles reportedly predicted accurately by TCR beta sequences.

The chain is built from TRBV15 and TRBJ2-6; unclear D gene. Source material: PBMCs. The sequence was collected from a man aged 55 to 70 in good health and CMV-seronegative. CDR3 sequence reads: CATSRDGHSGANVLTF. Written as DNA, the CDR3 is TGTGCCACCAGCAGAGATGGGCATTCCGGGGCCAACGTCCTGACTTTC.